The 20 T cell receptor beta chains below come from one sample, sequenced in a study of blood T cell repertoires in COVID-19. Some clones are missing from TCRdb's copy, which holds only in-frame ones; the method was immunoSEQ multiplex PCR. The sample holds about 250,000 clones, around 83% seen once. Sequencing was performed on peripheral blood. The receptors shown here come from an elderly man with acute or convalescent COVID-19.

The chain recombines TRBV6-1 with TRBJ2-5; D might be TRBD2 (6 bases). CDR1 and CDR2 (germline): MNHNS, SASEGT. Trimming left V 3 bases short and J 4 bases short, with 12 bases between. The CDR3 is 14 residues long. As DNA, the CDR3 is TGTGCCAGCAGTGAGGGGGGAGTGGGAGAGACCCAGTACTTC. Protein sequence: CASSEGGVGETQYF.

V usage is TRBV19 and J usage is TRBJ2-3; tentatively, D is TRBD2 (6 bases). In germline, CDR1 is LNHDA, CDR2 SQIVND (reference sequence). Trimming shortened V by 5 bases and J by 0 bases, and 18 bases separated the two germline ends. The CDR3 covers 17 residues. The CDR3 is CASSDPLVAASTDTQYF. In DNA form, the CDR3 reads TGTGCCAGTAGTGACCCCCTTGTAGCGGCTAGCACAGATACGCAGTATTTT. Full variable domain (missing parts from reference TRBV19 and TRBJ2-3): DGGITQSPKYLFRKEGQNVTLSCEQNLNHDAMYWYRQDPGQGLRLIYYSQIVNDFQKGDIAEGYSVSREKKESFPLTVTSAQKNPTAFYLCASSDPLVAASTDTQYFGPGTRLTVL.

This clone was found once. The V call is TRBV29-1, the J call TRBJ1-2; 8 positions agree with TRBD1. V lost 5 bases, J lost 4 bases, and 3 bases stayed unmatched. Per the germline V gene, CDR1 is SQVTM and CDR2 is ANQGSEA. The CDR3 is made up of 12 amino acids. The DNA of the CDR3 is TGCAGCGTTACCGGGACAGGCTATGGCTACACCTTC. This gives the protein CSVTGTGYGYTF.

This sequence joins TRBV3-1 (or the pseudogene TRBV3-2) and TRBJ2-1, with 10 bases matching TRBD2. J lost 5 bases, V lost 3 bases, and 16 bases had no gene match. Germline CDR1 and CDR2: LGHDT and YNNKEL (reference sequence). The CDR3 loop spans 19 amino acids. The chain's CDR3 is CASSHSNKPGLAYNNEQFF. Here the CDR3 DNA reads TGTGCCAGCAGCCATAGCAATAAGCCGGGACTAGCGTATAACAATGAGCAGTTCTTC.

The V call is TRBV12-3 or TRBV12-4, the J call TRBJ1-2; D is unresolved. The V and J ends lost 3 bases and 6 bases respectively, with 5 bases between them. The CDR3 contains 11 residues. CDR3 bases: TGTGCCAGCAGTTTCTCCCATGGCTACACCTTC. It translates to CASSFSHGYTF.

The chain links TRBV4-1 to TRBJ2-5; 10 bases are shared with TRBD2. Trimming at V came to 4 bases and at J to 1 base, leaving 0 bases not matched to a gene. The CDR3 spans 14 residues. The V gene's germline CDR1 is MGHRA and CDR2 YSYEKL. The CDR3 loop reads CASSRTSGQETQYF. CDR3 DNA: TGCGCCAGCAGCCGGACTAGCGGCCAAGAGACCCAGTACTTC.

The rearrangement links TRBV7-2 to TRBJ2-3; D is perhaps TRBD2 (5 bases). The CDR3 runs 13 residues. Per germline, CDR1 SGHTA and CDR2 FQGNSA. Trimming pared 5 bases from V and 2 bases from J, leaving 8 bases between. The CDR3 sequence is CASSPRDTDTQYF. For the CDR3, the DNA is TGTGCCAGCAGCCCTCGGGACACAGATACGCAGTATTTT.

The chain has TRBV4-1 and TRBJ2-5; 9 bases line up with TRBD1. This CDR3 is 16 amino acids long. Germline CDR1 MGHRA, CDR2 YSYEKL. Germline trimming cut 1 base from V and 2 bases from J; bases unmatched to any gene: 5. The CDR3 sequence is CASSQVPTGGQETQYF. CDR3 nucleotide sequence: TGCGCCAGCAGCCAAGTACCGACAGGGGGACAAGAGACCCAGTACTTC.

The rearrangement uses TRBV27 and TRBJ2-7, with 9 bases matching TRBD1. Germline values: CDR1 MNHEY, CDR2 SMNVEV (reference sequence). This CDR3 is 14 amino acids long. V gave up 2 bases and J gave up 7 bases; unmatched junction bases: 6. The chain's CDR3 is CASSLVGTGQEQYF. The CDR3 DNA sequence: TGTGCCAGCAGTTTAGTCGGGACAGGGCAAGAGCAGTACTTC.

V usage is TRBV24-1 and J usage is TRBJ2-5, with a weak D call TRBD2 (6 bases). The CDR3 is 15 amino acids. Trimming took off 3 bases at V and 5 bases at J, with 15 bases between the two ends. Germline V gene data show CDR1 as KGHDR and CDR2 as SFDVKD. CDR3 residues: CATSDPTSSGETQYF. The CDR3 coding sequence is TGTGCCACCAGTGATCCGACTAGTTCGGGTGAGACCCAGTACTTC.

This rearrangement joins TRBV5-1 to TRBJ2-4; 11 positions agree with TRBD2. The trim removed 0 bases at V and 7 bases at J, leaving 6 bases unmatched. This CDR3 has 16 residues. The V gene's germline CDR1 is SGHRS and CDR2 YFSETQ. The CDR3 DNA is TGCGCCAGCAGCTTGGGGGGACTAGCGGAGTTTAACATTCAGTACTTC. This encodes CASSLGGLAEFNIQYF.

The chain couples TRBV5-5 to TRBJ1-2; TRBD1 matches 8 bases. The germline gives CDR1 SGHKS, CDR2 YYEKEE (reference sequence). CDR3 length equals 15 residues. V lost 3 bases to trimming and J lost 4 bases; unmatched junction nucleotides: 8. CDR3 nucleotides: TGTGCCAGCAGCTCTCGGACAGGGCCGGGCTATGGCTACACCTTC. It encodes CASSSRTGPGYGYTF. Supplemented by reference TRBV5-5 and TRBJ1-2, the full variable domain reads DAGVTQSPTHLIKTRGQQVTLRCSPISGHKSVSWYQQVLGQGPQFIFQYYEKEERGRGNFPDRFSARQFPNYSSELNVNALLLGDSALYLCASSSRTGPGYGYTFGSGTRLTVV.

V is TRBV28 and J is TRBJ2-7, with 9 bases identical to TRBD2. This CDR3 has 18 amino acids. Germline CDR1 is MDHEN and CDR2 is SYDVKM. V shed 5 bases and J 2 bases; nucleotides not matched to a gene: 16. CDR3 sequence reads: CASSPHLFSGSRPYEQYF. The CDR3 DNA sequence: TGTGCCAGCAGTCCGCACCTCTTTAGCGGGAGTAGACCCTACGAGCAGTACTTC. Looking up the rest from reference TRBV28 and TRBJ2-7 gives the full variable domain: DVKVTQSSRYLVKRTGEKVFLECVQDMDHENMFWYRQDPGLGLRLIYFSYDVKMKEKGDIPEGYSVSREKKERFSLILESASTNQTSMYLCASSPHLFSGSRPYEQYFGPGTRLTVT.

This clone was counted a few times. The chain recombines TRBV2 with TRBJ1-3; D is perhaps TRBD1 (5 bases). Trimming left V 4 bases short and J 4 bases short, with 11 bases between. Germline loops: CDR1 SNHLY, CDR2 FYNNEI. The CDR3 is 14 amino acids. CDR3 sequence reads: CASSVGGGGNTIYF. CDR3 nucleotide sequence: TGTGCCAGCAGTGTCGGGGGAGGAGGAAACACCATATATTTT.

This rearrangement joins TRBV5-1 to TRBJ2-5; 11 bases are a match to TRBD1. CDR1 SGHRS and CDR2 YFSETQ come from the germline V gene. The junction had 2 bases not matched to a gene; V was cut back by 3 bases and J by 4 bases. CDR3 length: 14 amino acids. CDR3 bases: TGCGCCAGCAGCTCAGGGACAGGGGGAGAGACCCAGTACTTC. It yields the protein CASSSGTGGETQYF.

The chain links TRBV2 to TRBJ1-4; D is undetermined. The CDR3 extends over 15 amino acids. Between the trimmed V and J ends, which lost 4 bases and 6 bases, there was a span of 15 bases. The germline V gene encodes CDR1 SNHLY and CDR2 FYNNEI. The CDR3 DNA reads as TGTGCCAGCAGTGTGTCGGGCCAGGAGGATGAAAAACTGTTTTTT. This encodes CASSVSGQEDEKLFF.

The rearrangement uses TRBV5-1 and TRBJ2-7, with D hard to call. Trimming stripped 4 bases from V and 1 base from J, with 12 bases between. The CDR3 runs 14 residues. Germline CDR1 reads SGHRS; CDR2 reads YFSETQ. CDR3 sequence: CASSHPPQSYEQYF. The CDR3, as DNA: TGCGCCAGCAGCCACCCCCCGCAGTCCTACGAGCAGTACTTC.

This chain connects TRBV5-6 to TRBJ1-4; a possible D gene is TRBD1 (6 bases). The CDR3 sequence is 15 residues long. V was cut by 4 bases and J by 8 bases, with 18 bases left in between. The germline CDR1 and CDR2 sequences are SGHDT and YYEEEE. The CDR3 DNA reads as TGTGCCAGCAGCCGGCGAACAGGGTTGGGGGAAAAACTGTTTTTT. Protein sequence: CASSRRTGLGEKLFF.

V and J are TRBV25-1 and TRBJ2-4; no reliable D call. The CDR3 totals 12 residues. Germline loops: CDR1 MGHDK, CDR2 SYGVNS. Trimming removed 4 bases at V and 16 bases at J, with 17 bases between. Written as DNA, the CDR3 is TGTGCCAGCAGTGGAAATTCCGGGTCGAAATACTTC. It codes for CASSGNSGSKYF.

The chain combines TRBV6-5 with TRBJ1-5, with D possibly matching TRBD1 (5 bases). From germline, CDR1 is MNHEY and CDR2 SVGAGI. The V end was cut by 8 bases, the J end by 7 bases, with 9 bases between. CDR3 length equals 11 residues. CDR3 sequence (DNA): TGTGCCAGCGCAACAGGACAGCCCCAGCATTTT. It is translated as CASATGQPQHF.